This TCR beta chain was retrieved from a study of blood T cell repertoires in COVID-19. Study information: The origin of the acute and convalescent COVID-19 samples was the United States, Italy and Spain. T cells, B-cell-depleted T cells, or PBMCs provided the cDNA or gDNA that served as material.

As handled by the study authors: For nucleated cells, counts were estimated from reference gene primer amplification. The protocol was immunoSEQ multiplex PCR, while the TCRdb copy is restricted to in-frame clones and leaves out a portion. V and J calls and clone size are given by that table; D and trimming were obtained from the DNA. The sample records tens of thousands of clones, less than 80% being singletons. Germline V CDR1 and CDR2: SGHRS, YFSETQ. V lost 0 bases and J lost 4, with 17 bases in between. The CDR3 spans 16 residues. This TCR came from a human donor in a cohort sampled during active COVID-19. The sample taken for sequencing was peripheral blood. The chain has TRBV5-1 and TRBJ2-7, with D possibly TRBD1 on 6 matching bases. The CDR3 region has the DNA TGCGCCAGCAGCTTGGGCCCGGACAGTGCTGGTTACGAGCAGTACTTC. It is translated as CASSLGPDSAGYEQYF.